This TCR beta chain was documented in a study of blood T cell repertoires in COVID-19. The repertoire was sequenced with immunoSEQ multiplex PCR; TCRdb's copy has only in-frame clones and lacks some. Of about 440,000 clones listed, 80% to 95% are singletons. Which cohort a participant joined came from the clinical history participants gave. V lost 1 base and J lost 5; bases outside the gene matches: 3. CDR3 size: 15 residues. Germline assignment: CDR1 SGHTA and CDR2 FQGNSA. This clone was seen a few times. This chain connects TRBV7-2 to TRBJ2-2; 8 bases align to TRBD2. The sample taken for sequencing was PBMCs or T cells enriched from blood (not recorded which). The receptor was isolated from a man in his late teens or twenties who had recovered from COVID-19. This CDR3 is CASSLGASGTGELFF. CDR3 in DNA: TGTGCCAGCAGCTTAGGTGCTAGCGGGACCGGGGAGCTGTTTTTT.